The clone carrying this T cell receptor beta chain appeared many times. For every donor, a draw yielded around 10 milliliters of peripheral blood. Total RNA was isolated from each sample in quantities of at least 5.5 micrograms. V was pared by 5 bases and J by 6 bases, with 8 bases between. The CDR3 runs to 12 residues. Germline V gives CDR1 SNHLY, CDR2 FYNNEI. This record belongs to a study of blood T cells in healthy people across ages. Next came a second PCR, run for about 7 to 12 cycles, which used a sample-barcoded 5' primer along with a J-beta primer mix. Each TCR beta cDNA got a 12-nucleotide random molecular identifier. Via MiXCR, TCRdb re-called the 5' RACE reads, giving one row per CDR3 protein. The sample holds approximately 880,000 distinct CDR3 sequences, about 48% seen once.

The TCR sequence derives from a man between 25 and 39 years old in good health. Sequencing was done on a sample of blood. The chain has TRBV2 and TRBJ2-1, with a possible D match to TRBD1 (6 bases). In DNA, the CDR3 is TGTGCCAGCAGTCCGGACAGCAATGAGCAGTTCTTC. Its translation: CASSPDSNEQFF. The whole variable domain, filled in from reference TRBV2 and TRBJ2-1, reads EPEVTQTPSHQVTQMGQEVILRCVPISNHLYFYWYRQILGQKVEFLVSFYNNEISEKSEIFDDQFSVERPDGSNFTLKIRSTKLEDSAMYFCASSPDSNEQFFGPGTRLTVL.